This TCR beta chain came from a study of cytomegalovirus exposure and HLA in healthy donors. A remark on this clone: Its antigen is unidentified.

The CDR3 has 13 residues. Per the germline V gene, CDR1 is MDHEN and CDR2 is SYDVKM. V dropped 8 bases and J dropped 7; count of bases not matched to a gene: 10. These donors were members of the approximately 120-subject validation cohort, a group separate from the roughly 670-subject first cohort. The table came from immunoSEQ multiplex PCR; TCRdb's copy has only in-frame clones and leaves some out. The table has about 180,000 clones, approximately 81% seen once. General study points: Most TCR sequences were seen very rarely across donors, but some public TCRs occurred in many. The investigators catalogued 150 or so TCR beta chains as cytomegalovirus-associated.

The source material was PBMCs. The source is a young man in good health and CMV-seropositive. This chain connects TRBV28 to TRBJ2-7; 8 bases match TRBD1. In DNA, the CDR3 is TGTGCCAGCGGGAATCCAGGGGGCGCGGAGCAGTACTTC. Its protein product is CASGNPGGAEQYF.